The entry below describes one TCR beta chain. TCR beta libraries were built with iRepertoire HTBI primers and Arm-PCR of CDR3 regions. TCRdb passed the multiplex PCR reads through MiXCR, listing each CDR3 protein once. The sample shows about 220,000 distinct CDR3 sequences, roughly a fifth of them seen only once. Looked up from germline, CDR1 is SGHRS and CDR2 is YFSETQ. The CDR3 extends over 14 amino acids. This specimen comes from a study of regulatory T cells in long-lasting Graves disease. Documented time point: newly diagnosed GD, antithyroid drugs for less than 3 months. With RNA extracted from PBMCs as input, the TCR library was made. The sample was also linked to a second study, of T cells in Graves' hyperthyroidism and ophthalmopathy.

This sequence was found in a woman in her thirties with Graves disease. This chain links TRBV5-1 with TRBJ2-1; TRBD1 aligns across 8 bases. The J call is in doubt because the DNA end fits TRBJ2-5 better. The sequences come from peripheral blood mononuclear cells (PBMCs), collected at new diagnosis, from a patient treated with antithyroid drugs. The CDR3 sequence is CASSMTGVAETQYF. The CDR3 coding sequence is TGCGCCAGCAGCATGACAGGGGTTGCCGAGACCCAGTACTTC.